The clone carrying this T cell receptor beta chain was detected ten times or more. These data originate in a study of T-cell memory formation after mild COVID-19. From the 5' RACE reads, TCRdb called clonotypes with MiXCR, one entry per CDR3 protein. The sample includes around 200,000 distinct CDR3 sequences, over 9.5% seen only once; the top ten take approximately 2.8%. Germline V lookup: CDR1 SGHTA, CDR2 FQGNSA. Trimming took off 4 bases at V and 1 base at J, with 14 bases between the two ends. The CDR3 covers 16 residues. The sample taken for sequencing was PBMCs or a T cell subset sorted from them (not recorded which). The source is a young man who had mild COVID-19 (a few samples of this study predate the infection). Cell type and time point are not known. The chain has TRBV7-2 and TRBJ2-1; D call uncertain. The DNA for the CDR3 is TGTGCCAGCAGCTCCTCACCCGGCGGATCCTACAATGAGCAGTTCTTC. Its translation is CASSSSPGGSYNEQFF.